The rows below give T cell receptor beta chains drawn from one sample of a study of Ad26.COV2.S vaccination and SARS-CoV-2 variants. Generated by immunoSEQ multiplex PCR, the TCRdb table keeps only in-frame clones and is missing some. The profile shows hundreds of thousands of clones, 90% to 95% of them singletons. The sequencing here drew on peripheral blood, taken after recovery from COVID-19. Every receptor here comes from a human donor who had recovered from COVID-19. The conserved cysteine and the conserved F or W are not part of the CDR3 here. The D gene is left open where the match is weak.

j_gene,d_gene,v_gene,CDR3aa
TRBJ2-7,NA,TRBV5-1,ASSSSTYEQY
TRBJ2-7,NA,TRBV10-1,ASSESGGEQY
TRBJ2-1,NA,TRBV16,ASSQGSYSNEQF
TRBJ1-5,NA,TRBV3-1/TRBV3-2,ASSQMMGNQPQH
TRBJ2-1,NA,TRBV7-6,ASSLGGTTYNEQF
TRBJ2-7,NA,TRBV15,ATSRGDGYEQY
TRBJ1-1,NA,TRBV5-1,ASDTGHPNTEAF
TRBJ1-2,TRBD1,TRBV29-1,SVGGETGAYGYT
TRBJ1-4,TRBD1,TRBV2,ASSAGTGTNEKLF
TRBJ2-5,TRBD2,TRBV5-6,ASSLSSGGVRYQETQY
TRBJ2-5,NA,TRBV9,ASSVATSRETQY
TRBJ2-2,TRBD1,TRBV7-8,ASSLRGPGQVLANTGELF